This record concerns one T cell receptor (beta chain) sequence. No cognate antigen has been identified for it. Per-base qualities were not stored, and no clone one base away is much larger. All of the isolated RNA was reverse transcribed with the High Capacity cDNA Reverse Transcription Kit, so expressed TCRB transcripts were sequenced. Naive, central memory and regulatory T cell samples underwent deep immunoSEQ sequencing, averaging around 4 million total reads per sample. Sorted cells were lysed in RLT buffer, and RNA was extracted using DNase-treated RNeasy Micro or Mini kits according to cell number. Each cell subset was processed on its own to prevent cross-contamination, while patient and healthy donor samples were processed together. The immunoSEQ multiplex PCR was used to amplify TCRB sequences from cDNA, yielding 87-bp fragments that span the CDR3 region. Amplicons were sequenced on the Illumina HiSeq platform. The authors processed their data as follows. PCR bias was corrected computationally using synthetic template baselines, and reads within Hamming distance 2 were collapsed, with unmergeable singletons discarded. Reads were aligned against IMGT so that V, D and J genes, CDR3 length and insertions or deletions at six rearrangement sites could be assigned. Within each subset, clonotype counts were normalized to the number of sorted cells before true diversity and Gini coefficients were calculated with the tcR R package. The overlap coefficient, calculated on TCRB nucleotide sequences, was used to quantify repertoire sharing. As stored in TCRdb, this immuneACCESS dataset retains in-frame rearrangements with V and J assigned. A fraction of the clones does not appear; measured against another copy, unresolved V genes explain less than half of the discrepancy, and the remainder lacks a known reason. V and J calls and clone size are copied from that table; D and trimming were computed from the DNA. Recorded for this sample are 300,000 or so clones; roughly 8% of them occurred a single time. The ten most abundant clones make up 0.44% of the sample.

Each donor gave one peripheral blood draw, averaging approximately 0.12 L, which was collected into heparinised tubes. Using a panel that included CD45RO, CCR7, CD25, CD127, CD95 and CD27, naive, central memory, regulatory and stem cell-like memory CD4+ T cells were sorted on a BD FACSAria II. A purity above 95% was achieved for all sorted populations. PBMCs were isolated right away by Lymphoprep density gradient centrifugation and were stained directly, without culture. To minimize batch effects, samples were stained and sorted in pairs, one healthy donor with one patient per experiment. This sample is drawn from a study of beta chain features in type 1 diabetes (dated by TCRdb to the late 2010s). Regarding the research as a whole: Mean age, gender distribution, total cell number and subset yield did not differ between patients and healthy donors. The study compared TCRB repertoires of sorted circulating CD4+ T cell subsets between recently diagnosed type 1 diabetes patients and matched healthy donors. Across all samples, fewer than 110,000,000 sorted cells were examined, and cell number per subset correlated strongly with RNA yield. Regulatory and stem cell-like memory subsets were isolated from only 8 patients and 8 healthy donors, whereas naive and central memory subsets came from all 28 donors. What the work shows at the level of the full study, not this receptor alone: Naive, central memory and regulatory TCRB repertoires appeared more similar among patients than among healthy donors. PCR may preferentially amplify shorter templates, but because patient and control samples were amplified and corrected together, any resulting skew would affect both groups equally. Because cDNA was sequenced instead of genomic DNA, highly expressing activated cells could be over-represented, though the groups showed no difference in activation or CD3 levels. In all four CD4+ subsets, TCRB CDR3 length was moderately but significantly shorter in type 1 diabetes patients. At VDJ recombination sites, type 1 diabetes patients had fewer insertions and more deleted nucleotides, which implies abnormalities in thymic rearrangement. Because the HLA sub-analyses included only small numbers of individuals, any influence of HLA type on TCRB rearrangement was left unresolved.

V is reduced by 4 bases and J by 3 bases, leaving a spacing of 18 bases between them. The CDR3 goes from the cysteine to the phenylalanine over 16 residues. Only the CDR3 part of the read is kept: 48 bases, read in frame from the first base. CDR1 MGHRA and CDR2 YSYEKL were looked up in the germline V gene. Material: central memory CD4+ T cells from blood. The clonotype was recovered from a woman younger than 30 in good health. The chain uses TRBV4-1 and TRBJ1-2; a tentative D call is TRBD1 (5 bases match). The sequence in DNA is TGCGCCAGCAGCCTTACTAGACGGGGGGAGGACTATGGCTACACCTTC. This codes for CASSLTRRGEDYGYTF.